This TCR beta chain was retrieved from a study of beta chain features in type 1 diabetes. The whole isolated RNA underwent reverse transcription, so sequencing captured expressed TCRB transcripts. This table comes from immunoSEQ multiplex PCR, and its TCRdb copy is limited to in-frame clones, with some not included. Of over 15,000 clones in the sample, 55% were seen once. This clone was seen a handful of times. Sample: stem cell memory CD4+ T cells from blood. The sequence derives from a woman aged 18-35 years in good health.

CDR3 sequence (DNA): TGCGCCAGCAGCTCATCGACAGGGGGGAAAAACATTCAGTACTTC. Amino acids: CASSSSTGGKNIQYF. The V gene is TRBV5-1, the J gene TRBJ2-4, with TRBD1 matching 9 bases. Losses at the gene ends were 3 bases for V and 4 bases for J; bases not matched to a gene: 5. Germline-derived CDR1 and CDR2 are SGHRS and YFSETQ. CDR3 length: 15 residues.